The 9 T cell receptor beta chains given below trace back to one sample, sequenced in a study of T-cell memory formation after mild COVID-19. TCRdb reprocessed the 5' RACE reads with MiXCR, giving one entry per CDR3 protein. Found here are 380,000 or so distinct CDR3 sequences, roughly 15% of them singletons; the top ten hold about 24%. Sequencing used PBMCs or a T cell subset sorted from them (not recorded which). The receptor set was obtained from a man aged 18 to 29 who had mild COVID-19 (a few samples of this study predate the infection). Cell type and time point are not known.

This clonotype was seen at least ten times. The rearrangement uses TRBV15 and TRBJ1-1, with D perhaps matching TRBD1 (5 bases). Trimming stripped 8 bases from V and 0 bases from J, with 10 bases between. CDR1 and CDR2 (germline): LNHNV, YYDKDF (reference sequence). The CDR3 has 13 residues. CDR3: CATAGQVNTEAFF. The CDR3 DNA is TGTGCCACCGCGGGGCAGGTGAACACTGAAGCTTTCTTT.

There are a few counts of this clonotype. The genes are TRBV6-5 and TRBJ1-2; D gene uncertain. Germline assignment: CDR1 MNHEY and CDR2 SVGAGI. V dropped 0 bases and J dropped 4 bases, with 9 bases sitting between them. There are 14 residues in the CDR3. DNA of the CDR3: TGTGCCAGCAGTTACTCGGAAGTAGGCTATGGCTACACCTTC. Translated, it gives CASSYSEVGYGYTF.

In its sample, this clonotype was seen a few times. The chain joins TRBV5-1 to TRBJ2-3; no clear D. This CDR3 comprises 15 residues. Germline V lookup: CDR1 SGHRS, CDR2 YFSETQ. V was shortened by 4 bases and J by 0 bases, with 12 bases between the two germline ends. CDR3 amino acids: CASSTTPGSTDTQYF. CDR3 nucleotide sequence: TGCGCCAGCAGCACCACACCCGGTAGCACAGATACGCAGTATTTT. Full variable domain (remainder filled in from reference TRBV5-1 and TRBJ2-3): KAGVTQTPRYLIKTRGQQVTLSCSPISGHRSVSWYQQTPGQGLQFLFEYFSETQRNKGNFPGRFSGRQFSNSRSEMNVSTLELGDSALYLCASSTTPGSTDTQYFGPGTRLTVL.

This clonotype was counted between two and nine times. The rearrangement uses TRBV28 and TRBJ2-3, with D unresolved. Germline CDR1 reads MDHEN; CDR2 reads SYDVKM. The CDR3 sequence is 14 residues long. Trimming removed 4 bases from V and 4 bases from J, with 12 bases in between. The CDR3: CASSSQTVADTQYF. The DNA for the CDR3 is TGTGCCAGCAGTTCTCAGACCGTCGCAGATACGCAGTATTTT.

The CDR3: CASSLGRSYEQYV. Written as DNA, the CDR3 is TGTGCCAGCAGTTTGGGGCGCTCCTACGAGCAGTACGTC. The gene calls are TRBV28 and TRBJ2-7, with D tentatively TRBD1 (5 bases). CDR3 length: 13 residues. V was cut by 3 bases and J by 0 bases, with 6 bases left in between. Germline V gene sequence: CDR1 MDHEN, CDR2 SYDVKM.

This clonotype was seen more than once but under ten times. This chain connects TRBV30 to TRBJ2-5, with D possibly TRBD1 on 7 matching bases. CDR3 length equals 14 residues. Deletions cut 0 bases from V and 7 bases from J, with 15 bases between. Germline V lookup: CDR1 GTSNPN, CDR2 SVGIG (reference sequence). The CDR3 loop is CAWSVYRQGGTQYF. CDR3 sequence (DNA): TGTGCCTGGAGTGTATACCGGCAGGGGGGGACCCAGTACTTC.

The chain combines TRBV5-1 with TRBJ2-2; 7 nucleotides agree with TRBD2. The CDR3 totals 15 residues. V lost 3 bases to trimming and J lost 7 bases; unmatched junction nucleotides: 9. Germline V lookup: CDR1 SGHRS, CDR2 YFSETQ. Written as DNA, the CDR3 is TGCGCCAGCAGCTCCTCTCCGCGGGGGAACGGGGAGCTGTTTTTT. It specifies CASSSSPRGNGELFF.

This clonotype was observed many times. A junction boundary mismatches the germline segment, possibly from a read error. The chain has TRBV6-1 and TRBJ2-5; TRBD1 is a possible D gene (5 bases). The germline V gene encodes CDR1 MNHNS and CDR2 SASEGT. The CDR3 spans 13 residues. The CDR3 DNA sequence: TGCGCCAGCTCTACAGGTGGACAAGAGACCCAGTACTTC. Translating gives CASSTGGQETQYF.

This clonotype has a handful of counts. V and J are TRBV20-1 and TRBJ2-1; 9 bases agree with TRBD2. This CDR3 has 15 residues. V shed 0 bases, J shed 9 bases, and the junction held 9 bases outside the gene matches. Germline V gene lookup returns CDR1 DFQATT and CDR2 SNEGSKA (reference sequence). This chain's CDR3 is CSARDRGTSWSEQFF. The CDR3 coding sequence is TGCAGTGCTAGAGATCGGGGGACTAGCTGGAGTGAGCAGTTCTTC.